Following are 30 T cell receptor beta chains from one sample sequenced in a study of blood T cell repertoires in COVID-19. Generated by immunoSEQ multiplex PCR, the TCRdb table keeps only in-frame clones and is missing some. The repertoire has 140,000 or so clones, over 70% of them found once; the top ten carry about 1.7%. Sequenced sample: peripheral blood. These receptors were taken from a woman between 45 and 60 years old with acute or convalescent COVID-19.

The gene calls are TRBV28 and TRBJ1-2; a weak D match, TRBD1 (6 bases). V gave up 6 bases and J gave up 5 bases, with 19 bases separating them. Germline assignment: CDR1 MDHEN and CDR2 SYDVKM. The CDR3 covers 15 residues. CDR3 sequence reads: CASSLPQGQLYGYTF. The CDR3 region has the DNA TGTGCCAGCAGCCTCCCGCAGGGGCAATTGTATGGCTACACCTTC.

The genes are TRBV10-1 and TRBJ1-2; a weak D match, TRBD1 (6 bases). V lost 6 bases, J lost 4 bases, and 12 bases lay in between. This CDR3 contains 13 residues. The germline CDR1 and CDR2 sequences are WNHNN and SYGVQD (reference sequence). CDR3 coding DNA: TGCGCCAGCAGCGCTACCAGGGGCTATGGCTACACCTTC. Translated, it gives CASSATRGYGYTF.

Of note for this clone: Other DNA sequences within the sample encode an identical CDR3. The V call is TRBV14, the J call TRBJ1-6; no reliable D call. CDR1 is SGHDN, CDR2 FVKESK, per germline. Trimming stripped 2 bases from V and 4 bases from J, with 6 bases between. This CDR3 comprises 14 residues. CDR3 sequence reads: CASSQRGYNSPLHF. CDR3 DNA: TGTGCCAGCAGCCAACGCGGGTATAATTCACCCCTCCACTTT. Based on the CDR3 plus reference TRBV14 and TRBJ1-6, the full variable domain is EAGVTQFPSHSVIEKGQTVTLRCDPISGHDNLYWYRRVMGKEIKFLLHFVKESKQDESGMPNNRFLAERTGGTYSTLKVQPAELEDSGVYFCASSQRGYNSPLHFGNGTRLTVT.

This chain uses TRBV6-2 or TRBV6-3 with TRBJ2-2, with D possibly TRBD2 on 5 matching bases. Germline V lookup: CDR1 MNHEY, CDR2 SVGEGT. This CDR3 is 15 amino acids long. V was cut by 3 bases and J by 0 bases, with 8 bases left in between. CDR3 in DNA: TGTGCCAGCAGTTATGGGAGTCCGAACACCGGGGAGCTGTTTTTT. Its protein product is CASSYGSPNTGELFF.

This clone has just one count. The chain combines TRBV7-2 with TRBJ2-7; weak D call: TRBD1 (5 bases). V lost 1 base to trimming and J lost 4 bases, with 14 bases between them. Germline CDR1 reads SGHTA; CDR2 reads FQGNSA. The CDR3 spans 15 residues. CDR3 DNA sequence: TGTGCCAGCAGCTTAGGGGGCCCGGCCGTTTACGAGCAGTACTTC. Amino acid sequence: CASSLGGPAVYEQYF.

In its sample, this clone was seen a few times. The CDR3 sequence: CASSQEGGSSYNSPLHF. The DNA of the CDR3 is TGCGCCAGCAGCCAAGAGGGGGGGAGCTCCTATAATTCACCCCTCCACTTT. The V gene is TRBV4-1, the J gene TRBJ1-6, with D possibly matching TRBD1 (5 bases). Looked up from germline, CDR1 is MGHRA and CDR2 is YSYEKL. The V gene lost 0 bases and the J gene lost 0 bases, with 9 bases spanning the gap. The CDR3 sequence is 17 residues long.

This chain links TRBV19 with TRBJ1-1; D might be TRBD1 (5 bases). V lost 3 bases and J 3 bases, leaving 17 bases between the germline ends. The CDR3 loop spans 16 amino acids. Per germline, CDR1 LNHDA and CDR2 SQIVND (reference sequence). The CDR3 reads CASSIYPTGGHTEAFF. The CDR3 DNA reads TGTGCCAGTAGTATCTACCCTACAGGAGGGCACACTGAAGCTTTCTTT. The full variable domain, with the rest looked up from reference TRBV19 and TRBJ1-1, is DGGITQSPKYLFRKEGQNVTLSCEQNLNHDAMYWYRQDPGQGLRLIYYSQIVNDFQKGDIAEGYSVSREKKESFPLTVTSAQKNPTAFYLCASSIYPTGGHTEAFFGQGTRLTVV.

The chain joins TRBV7-9 to TRBJ2-7; D not certain. V was cut by 5 bases and J by 0 bases, with 5 bases left in between. This CDR3 is built from 12 residues. Per germline, CDR1 SEHNR and CDR2 FQNEAQ (reference sequence). The CDR3 sequence: CASSTGSYEQYF. CDR3 sequence (DNA): TGTGCCAGCAGCACGGGCTCCTACGAGCAGTACTTC.

This sequence joins TRBV19 and TRBJ2-2, with a weak D call TRBD2 (7 bases). In germline, CDR1 is LNHDA, CDR2 SQIVND (reference sequence). This CDR3 is 16 amino acids long. V was trimmed by 7 bases and J by 3 bases, leaving 18 bases between them. CDR3 sequence: CASMTLGGAYTGELFF. In nucleotides, the CDR3 is TGTGCCAGTATGACTTTAGGGGGGGCATACACCGGGGAGCTGTTTTTT.

The chain couples TRBV2 to TRBJ1-5; 10 bases agree with TRBD1. CDR1 is SNHLY and CDR2 is FYNNEI in the germline V gene. After removal of 5 bases from V and 9 bases from J, the junction contained 10 bases not matched to a gene. This CDR3 contains 15 residues. The CDR3 DNA reads TGTGCCAGCAGTACCCCAGGGGACAGGGGAGGGCCCCAGCATTTT. Protein product: CASSTPGDRGGPQHF.

J is TRBJ1-2 and V is TRBV6-5; D unresolved. The germline gives CDR1 MNHEY, CDR2 SVGAGI. This CDR3 comprises 14 residues. Trimming stripped 3 bases from V and 4 bases from J, with 12 bases between. The CDR3 coding sequence is TGTGCCAGCAGTTATGCAGGTTTGGGCTATGGCTACACCTTC. Translating it yields CASSYAGLGYGYTF.

The chain uses TRBV6-6 and TRBJ2-2, with TRBD2 identical over 11 bases. In germline, CDR1 is MNHNY, CDR2 SVGAGI (reference sequence). The CDR3 totals 15 residues. Trimming at V came to 6 bases and at J to 5 bases, leaving 5 bases not matched to a gene. CDR3 sequence reads: CASRPPSGRTGELFF. CDR3 DNA: TGTGCCAGCAGACCGCCTAGCGGGAGGACCGGGGAGCTGTTTTTT.

The chain joins TRBV19 to TRBJ2-7; the match to TRBD2 covers 10 bases. CDR1 LNHDA and CDR2 SQIVND come from the germline V gene (reference sequence). The CDR3 runs to 17 residues. V shed 3 bases and J 3 bases; nucleotides not matched to a gene: 11. CDR3 amino acids: CASSMGYVLAGHYEQYF. The CDR3 DNA reads TGTGCCAGTAGTATGGGTTACGTACTAGCGGGACACTACGAGCAGTACTTC.

V and J are TRBV5-1 and TRBJ2-2, with 9 bases lining up with TRBD1. V trimming: 7 bases; J trimming: 6 bases; junction bases outside the gene matches: 10. The CDR3 runs 15 residues. Germline V gene lookup returns CDR1 SGHRS and CDR2 YFSETQ. The CDR3 region is CASANIQGAAGELFF. The CDR3 DNA is TGCGCCAGCGCCAACATACAGGGGGCGGCCGGGGAGCTGTTTTTT.

The chain recombines TRBV6-2 or TRBV6-3 with TRBJ2-1, with 13 bases identical to TRBD2. Trimming removed 3 bases from V and 8 bases from J; junction bases left unmatched: 4. CDR3 length: 15 residues. Germline lookup yields CDR1 MNHEY and CDR2 SVGEGT. CDR3 DNA sequence: TGTGCCAGCAGTTATTGGACTAGCGGGAGCGATGAGCAGTTCTTC. Its protein is CASSYWTSGSDEQFF.

V and J are TRBV4-1 and TRBJ1-2; TRBD1 is a possible D gene (5 bases). Germline lookup yields CDR1 MGHRA and CDR2 YSYEKL. CDR3 length: 16 amino acids. V dropped 0 bases and J dropped 0 bases, with 11 bases sitting between them. CDR3 nucleotide sequence: TGCGCCAGCAGCCAAGAGGGGCGGGGGACTAACTATGGCTACACCTTC. Protein sequence: CASSQEGRGTNYGYTF.

The rearrangement uses TRBV19 and TRBJ1-6, with TRBD1 identical over 7 bases. Germline CDR1 reads LNHDA; CDR2 reads SQIVND (reference sequence). The CDR3 is 16 residues long. The J segment lost 7 bases and the V segment lost 3 bases, leaving 9 bases of the junction unmatched. CDR3 DNA sequence: TGTGCCAGTAGTATCACCCCGGACAGGTCCAATTCACCCCTCCACTTT. The encoded protein is CASSITPDRSNSPLHF. Full variable domain (remainder filled in from reference TRBV19 and TRBJ1-6): DGGITQSPKYLFRKEGQNVTLSCEQNLNHDAMYWYRQDPGQGLRLIYYSQIVNDFQKGDIAEGYSVSREKKESFPLTVTSAQKNPTAFYLCASSITPDRSNSPLHFGNGTRLTVT.

The V gene is TRBV5-1, the J gene TRBJ1-2; possible D gene TRBD1, 6 bases. Germline CDR1 reads SGHRS; CDR2 reads YFSETQ. CDR3 length: 17 amino acids. Trimming took off 2 bases at V and 5 bases at J, with 22 bases between the two ends. The CDR3, as DNA: TGCGCCAGCAGCTTAACGGGGGGGCAGGACCTATTTTATGGCTACACCTTC. This gives the protein CASSLTGGQDLFYGYTF.

In its sample, this clone was seen a few times. The chain has TRBV5-6 and TRBJ1-6, with D unresolved. This CDR3 has 12 residues. Germline-derived CDR1 and CDR2 are SGHDT and YYEEEE. The V and J ends lost 3 bases and 8 bases respectively, with 6 bases between them. CDR3 loop: CASSWGDSPLHF. CDR3 in DNA: TGTGCCAGCAGCTGGGGAGATTCACCCCTCCACTTT.

As regards this clone: This same CDR3 is encoded by further DNA sequences in the sample. The CDR3 here is CASSLRGGDYNEQFF. The CDR3 DNA reads TGTGCCAGCAGCTTGAGAGGGGGCGATTACAATGAGCAGTTCTTC. V usage is TRBV11-3 and J usage is TRBJ2-1; TRBD1 agrees at 7 bases. The CDR3 is 15 amino acids. Trimming removed 3 bases from V and 4 bases from J; junction bases left unmatched: 6. Germline CDR1 reads SGHNT; CDR2 reads YENEEA.

The DNA of the CDR3 is TGTGCCAGCTCACCTTCAGCGGGGAGCTCCTACGAGCAGTACTTC. It is translated as CASSPSAGSSYEQYF. The chain carries TRBV18 and TRBJ2-7, with TRBD2 matching 7 bases. The ends lost 3 bases at V and 0 bases at J; junction bases unmatched: 5. The CDR3 totals 15 residues. CDR1 and CDR2 from the germline V gene are KGHSH and LQKENI. Using reference TRBV18 and TRBJ2-7 for the parts outside the CDR3, the full variable domain is NAGVMQNPRHLVRRRGQEARLRCSPMKGHSHVYWYRQLPEEGLKFMVYLQKENIIDESGMPKERFSAEFPKEGPSILRIQQVVRGDSAAYFCASSPSAGSSYEQYFGPGTRLTVT.

This chain connects TRBV11-2 to TRBJ1-4; 8 bases map to TRBD1. After removal of 0 bases from V and 7 bases from J, the junction contained 4 bases not matched to a gene. CDR3 length: 15 amino acids. Germline assignment: CDR1 SGHAT and CDR2 FQNNGV. CDR3 in amino acids: CASSLDRGRVEKLFF. CDR3 in DNA: TGTGCCAGCAGCTTAGACAGGGGGCGGGTTGAAAAACTGTTTTTT.

This chain connects TRBV7-2 to TRBJ1-2; tentative D call: TRBD1 (5 bases). V lost 1 base and J lost 5, with 17 bases in between. Germline V gene lookup returns CDR1 SGHTA and CDR2 FQGNSA. The CDR3 loop spans 16 amino acids. DNA of the CDR3: TGTGCCAGCAGCTTAGTCGCATTGGACACCCATTATGGCTACACCTTC. Translating it yields CASSLVALDTHYGYTF.

The rearrangement uses TRBV6-4 and TRBJ2-7, with TRBD1 matching 8 bases. V lost 6 bases and J lost 6; bases outside the gene matches: 13. In germline, CDR1 is MRHNA, CDR2 SNTAGT. There are 15 residues in the CDR3. As DNA, the CDR3 is TGTGCCAGCAGCACAGGGGGTGACCCGATTTGCGAGCAGTACTTC. Protein product: CASSTGGDPICEQYF.

V usage is TRBV6-6 and J usage is TRBJ1-2; perhaps TRBD1 as D (5 bases). Per germline, CDR1 MNHNY and CDR2 SVGAGI (reference sequence). V gave up 4 bases and J gave up 3 bases, with 15 bases separating them. This CDR3 comprises 15 residues. This CDR3 is CASSSVGGKDYGYTF. The CDR3 DNA reads as TGTGCCAGCAGTTCCGTGGGGGGTAAGGACTATGGCTACACCTTC.

The genes are TRBV11-1 and TRBJ2-7; TRBD1 matches 8 bases. Trimming took 3 bases from V and 9 from J; bases not matched to a gene: 7. The germline V gene encodes CDR1 SGHAT and CDR2 FQDESV (reference sequence). There are 13 residues in the CDR3. The CDR3 DNA follows: TGTGCCAGCAGCTTCCAGGGGGCCGTGAGGCAGTACTTC. Protein product: CASSFQGAVRQYF.

This clone was counted once. CDR3 sequence (DNA): TGTGCCAGCAGCTCTGGACAGTCCTACGAGCAGTACTTC. This codes for CASSSGQSYEQYF. The chain combines TRBV11-2 with TRBJ2-7; perhaps TRBD1 as D (6 bases). Germline CDR1 reads SGHAT; CDR2 reads FQNNGV. CDR3 size: 13 residues. Trimming cost V 4 bases and J 1 base, with 8 bases left between them.

This chain joins TRBV4-1 and TRBJ2-7, with D maybe TRBD1 (6 bases). V was clipped by 4 bases and J by 2 bases, with 12 bases between them. Germline V gives CDR1 MGHRA, CDR2 YSYEKL. This CDR3 has 14 amino acids. The CDR3 DNA is TGCGCCAGCAGCCTTTACAGGGAGACCTACGAGCAGTACTTC. It yields the protein CASSLYRETYEQYF.

The CDR3 DNA sequence: TGTGCCAGCAGCGTGGCCGGGGATTCACCCCTCCACTTT. Protein product: CASSVAGDSPLHF. The V call is TRBV9, the J call TRBJ1-6; no reliable D call. Trimming cost V 2 bases and J 8 bases, with 8 bases left between them. This CDR3 contains 13 residues. CDR1 and CDR2 (germline): SGDLS, YYNGEE. Filled out from reference TRBV9 and TRBJ1-6, the complete variable domain reads DSGVTQTPKHLITATGQRVTLRCSPRSGDLSVYWYQQSLDQGLQFLIQYYNGEERAKGNILERFSAQQFPDLHSELNLSSLELGDSALYFCASSVAGDSPLHFGNGTRLTVT.

The chain recombines TRBV5-1 with TRBJ1-4; D unclear. The CDR3 runs to 14 residues. The germline V and J ends were trimmed by 4 bases and 7 bases, with 14 bases remaining between them. Germline V gives CDR1 SGHRS, CDR2 YFSETQ. CDR3 loop: CASSLDGVGEKLFF. In DNA, the CDR3 is TGCGCCAGCAGCCTTGACGGGGTGGGTGAAAAACTGTTTTTT.